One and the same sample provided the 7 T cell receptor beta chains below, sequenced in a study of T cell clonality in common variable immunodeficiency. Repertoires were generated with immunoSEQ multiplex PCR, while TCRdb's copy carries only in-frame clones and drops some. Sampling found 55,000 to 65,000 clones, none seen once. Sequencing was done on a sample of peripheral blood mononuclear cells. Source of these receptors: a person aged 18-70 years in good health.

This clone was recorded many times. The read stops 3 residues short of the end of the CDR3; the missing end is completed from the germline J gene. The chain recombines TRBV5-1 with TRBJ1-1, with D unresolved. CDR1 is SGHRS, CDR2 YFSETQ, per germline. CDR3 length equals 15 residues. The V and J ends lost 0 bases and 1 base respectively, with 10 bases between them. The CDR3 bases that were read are TGCGCCAGCAGCTTGGAGGGTGTACCGAACACTGAA. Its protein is CASSLEGVPNTE. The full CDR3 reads CASSLEGVPNTEAFF.

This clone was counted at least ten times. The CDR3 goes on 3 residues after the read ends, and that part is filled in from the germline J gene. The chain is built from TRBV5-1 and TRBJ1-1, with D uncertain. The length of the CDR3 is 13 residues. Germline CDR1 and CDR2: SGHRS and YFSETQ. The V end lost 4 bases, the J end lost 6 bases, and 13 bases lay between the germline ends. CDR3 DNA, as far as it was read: TGCGCCAGCAGCCCTCAATTGGGCGCTGAA. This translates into CASSPQLGAE. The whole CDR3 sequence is CASSPQLGAEAFF.

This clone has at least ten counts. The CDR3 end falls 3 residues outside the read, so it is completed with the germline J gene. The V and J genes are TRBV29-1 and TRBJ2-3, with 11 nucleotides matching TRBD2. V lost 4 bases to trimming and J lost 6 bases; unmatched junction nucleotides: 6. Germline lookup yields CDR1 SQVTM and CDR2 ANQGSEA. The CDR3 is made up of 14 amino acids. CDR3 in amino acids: CSVAGLAVRDTQYF. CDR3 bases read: TGCAGCGTTGCGGGACTAGCGGTCCGGGATACG.

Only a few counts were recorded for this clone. CDR3 loop: CASSMGGAVDEAFF. Partial CDR3 DNA: TGTGCCAGTAGTATGGGGGGAGCGGTGGATGAA. The rearrangement uses TRBV19 and TRBJ1-1, with D perhaps TRBD1 (5 bases). The read ends 3 residues shy of where the CDR3 ends; the end is completed using the germline J gene. Germline CDR1 reads LNHDA; CDR2 reads SQIVND (reference sequence). Trimming stripped 3 bases from V and 7 bases from J, with 15 bases between. The CDR3 is made up of 14 amino acids.

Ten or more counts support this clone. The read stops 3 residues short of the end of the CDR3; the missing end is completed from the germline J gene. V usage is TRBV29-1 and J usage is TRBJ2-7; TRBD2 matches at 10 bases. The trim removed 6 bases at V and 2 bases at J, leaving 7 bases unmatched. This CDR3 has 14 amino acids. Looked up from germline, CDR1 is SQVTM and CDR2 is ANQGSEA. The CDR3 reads CSVGAGGKTYEQYF. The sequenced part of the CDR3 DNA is TGCAGCGTCGGAGCGGGAGGGAAAACCTACGAG.

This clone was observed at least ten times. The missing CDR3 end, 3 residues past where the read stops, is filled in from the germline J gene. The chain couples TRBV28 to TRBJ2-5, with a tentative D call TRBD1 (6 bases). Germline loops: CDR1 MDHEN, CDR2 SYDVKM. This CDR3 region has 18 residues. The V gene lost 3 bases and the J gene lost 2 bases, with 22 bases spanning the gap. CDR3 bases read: TGTGCCAGCAGTTTGTTGAGGCAGGGGACCCCAAGGCAAGAGACC. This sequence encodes CASSLLRQGTPRQET. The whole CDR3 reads CASSLLRQGTPRQETQYF.

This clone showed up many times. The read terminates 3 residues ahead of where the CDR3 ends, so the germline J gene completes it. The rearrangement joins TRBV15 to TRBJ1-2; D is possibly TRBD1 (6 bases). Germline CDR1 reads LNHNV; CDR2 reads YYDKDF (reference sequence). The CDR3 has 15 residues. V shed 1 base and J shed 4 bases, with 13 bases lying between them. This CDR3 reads CATSRGQDGSYGYTF. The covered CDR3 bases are TGTGCCACCAGCAGAGGACAGGACGGAAGCTATGGC.